The table lists the clone carrying this TCR beta chain with a few counts. Antigen: not known. The data were taken from a study of T cells in Graves' hyperthyroidism and ophthalmopathy. The TCR beta CDR3 regions underwent amplification using RNA transcripts as the source. The primer set for the first-round RT-PCR of the TCR CDR3 was HTBI. TCRdb reprocessed the multiplex PCR reads with MiXCR, giving one entry per CDR3 protein. The sample carries some 530,000 distinct CDR3 sequences, 20% to 25% recorded once. Broader study findings: Most thyroid clonotypes with frequency above 0.001 were detected in blood. A 13 V-J signature model discriminated ophthalmopathy versus stable hyperthyroidism.

In germline, CDR1 is KGHDR, CDR2 SFDVKD. Trimming removed 4 bases from V and 2 bases from J, with 11 bases in between. The CDR3 is 15 amino acids. The specimen sequenced was blood. The sequence came from a woman in her seventies with Graves' ophthalmopathy. The J gene is TRBJ2-4, the V gene TRBV24-1, with D possibly being TRBD1 or TRBD2 (5 bases each). CDR3 DNA: TGTGCCACCAGTGACTCCAGGGAGTCCAAAAACATTCAGTACTTC. It translates to CATSDSRESKNIQYF.